This TCR beta chain stems from a study of memory CD4+ T cells and cytomegalovirus serostatus. The method was immunoSEQ multiplex PCR; TCRdb's version includes in-frame clones alone and lacks a portion of them. The top ten clones hold 2.5% to 3% of a sample with about 73,000 clones, roughly 78% of them seen once. This clone was found a few times. The DNA is omitted, as the CDR3 cannot be located on it reliably, and the CDR3 follows TCRdb's listing. Single viable CD3+CD4+CD8-CD45RO+ cells were sorted as the memory CD4+ T cells. Ends included, the CDR3 has 14 residues. Germline V CDR1 and CDR2: MDHEN, SYDVKM.

The chain joins TRBV28 to TRBJ1-5. Sequenced material: memory CD4+ T cells from blood. The sequence was collected from an adult in good health and CMV-seropositive. The CDR3 loop is CASSLERERQPQHF.